This T cell receptor beta chain is from a study of T cell repertoires in cytomegalovirus infection. This clonotype was counted a few times. TCRdb fed the reads into MiXCR, producing one record per CDR3 protein. The sample has about 210,000 distinct CDR3 sequences, 6.5% seen once. The CDR3 length is 14 residues. Germline values: CDR1 SEHNR, CDR2 FQNEAQ (reference sequence). The V and J ends lost 4 bases and 0 bases respectively, with 9 bases between them. Material: PBMCs. The rearrangement links TRBV7-9 to TRBJ2-5; D gene uncertain. The source of this sequence is a human donor in good health (CMV status not recorded). Some clones in this sample may be carry-over from other donors' samples. The CDR3 bases are TGTGCCAGCAGCTCCCAGGAGTACCAAGAGACCCAGTACTTC. Its translation is CASSSQEYQETQYF. Based on the CDR3 plus reference TRBV7-9 and TRBJ2-5, the full variable domain is DTGVSQNPRHKITKRGQNVTFRCDPISEHNRLYWYRQTLGQGPEFLTYFQNEAQLEKSRLLSDRFSAERPKGSFSTLEIQRTEQGDSAMYLCASSSQEYQETQYFGPGTRLLVL.